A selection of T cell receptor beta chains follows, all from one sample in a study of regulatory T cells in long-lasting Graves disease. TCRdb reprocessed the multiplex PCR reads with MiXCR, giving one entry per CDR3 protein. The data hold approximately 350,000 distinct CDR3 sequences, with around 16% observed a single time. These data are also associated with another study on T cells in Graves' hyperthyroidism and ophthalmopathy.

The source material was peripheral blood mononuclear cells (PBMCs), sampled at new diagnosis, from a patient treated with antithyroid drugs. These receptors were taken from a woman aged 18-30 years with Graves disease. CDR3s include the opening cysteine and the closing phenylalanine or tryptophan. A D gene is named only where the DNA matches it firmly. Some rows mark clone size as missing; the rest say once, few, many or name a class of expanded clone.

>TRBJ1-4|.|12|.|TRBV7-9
CASSPDEEKLFF
TGTGCCAGCAGCCCCGACGAGGAAAAACTGTTTTTT
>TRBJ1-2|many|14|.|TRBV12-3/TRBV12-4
CASTQGLTSGGYTF
TGTGCCAGCACCCAGGGCCTTACTTCGGGTGGCTACACCTTC
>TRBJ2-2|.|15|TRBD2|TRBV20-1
CSANYGGAEVGELLF
TGCAGTGCAAACTACGGGGGGGCTGAGGTCGGGGAGCTGCTTTTT
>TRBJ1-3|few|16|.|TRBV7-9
CASSSLEWGAGNTIYF
TGTGCCAGCAGCTCCCTGGAATGGGGGGCTGGAAACACCATATATTTT
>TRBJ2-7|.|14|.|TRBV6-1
CASSIQGELHKQYF
TGTGCCAGCAGTATACAGGGAGAACTCCACAAGCAGTACTTC
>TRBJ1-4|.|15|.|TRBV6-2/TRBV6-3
CASSYLGRHNEKLFF
TGTGCCAGCAGTTACCTGGGACGGCATAATGAAAAACTGTTTTTT
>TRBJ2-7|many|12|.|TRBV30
CAWSSDSGEQYF
TGTGCCTGGAGTTCCGACAGCGGCGAGCAGTACTTC
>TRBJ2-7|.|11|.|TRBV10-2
CASSTGHEQYF
TGCGCCAGCAGTACAGGTCACGAGCAGTACTTC
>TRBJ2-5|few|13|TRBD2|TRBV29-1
CSVEDAGGKTQYF
TGCAGCGTTGAAGACGCGGGGGGGAAGACCCAGTACTTC
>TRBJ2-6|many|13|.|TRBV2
CASSESGANVLTF
TGTGCCAGCAGTGAATCTGGGGCCAACGTCCTGACTTTC
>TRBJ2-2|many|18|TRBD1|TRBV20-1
CSARAFHSRQGDTGELFF
TGCAGTGCTAGAGCCTTTCACTCACGACAGGGAGACACCGGGGAGCTGTTTTTT
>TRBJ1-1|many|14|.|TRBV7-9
CASSSHDSNTEAFF
TGTGCCAGCAGCTCCCATGATAGTAACACTGAAGCTTTCTTT
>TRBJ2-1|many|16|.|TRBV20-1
CSARDVRGSVYNEQFF
TGCAGTGCTAGAGATGTTAGGGGGAGTGTTTACAATGAGCAGTTCTTC
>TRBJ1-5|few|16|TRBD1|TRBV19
CASSIMPGGNNQPQHF
TGTGCCAGTAGTATTATGCCAGGGGGAAACAATCAGCCCCAGCATTTT
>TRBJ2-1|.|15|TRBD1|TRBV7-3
CASSLHGTGYNEQFF
TGTGCCAGCAGCTTACACGGGACAGGGTACAATGAGCAGTTCTTC
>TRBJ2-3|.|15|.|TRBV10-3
CAISEAAGLLDTQYF
TGTGCCATCAGTGAGGCGGCGGGCCTCCTGGATACGCAGTATTTT
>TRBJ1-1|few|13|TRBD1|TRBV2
CASSSGTGDGAFF
TGTGCCAGCAGCTCCGGGACAGGGGATGGGGCTTTCTTT
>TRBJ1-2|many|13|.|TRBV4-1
CASSQKSDYGYTF
TGCGCCAGCAGCCAAAAGTCAGACTATGGCTACACCTTC
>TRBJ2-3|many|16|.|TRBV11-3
CASSPTGTPGTDTQYF
TGTGCCAGCAGCCCCACCGGGACACCCGGCACAGATACGCAGTATTTT
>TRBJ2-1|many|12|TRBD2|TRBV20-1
CSGGTNYNEQFF
TGCAGTGGCGGGACTAACTACAATGAGCAGTTCTTC
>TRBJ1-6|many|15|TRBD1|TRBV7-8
CASSFLQGKGSPLHF
TGTGCCAGCAGCTTTCTACAGGGGAAAGGTTCACCCCTCCACTTT
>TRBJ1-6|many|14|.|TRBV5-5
CASSWGTEFSPLHF
TGTGCCAGCAGCTGGGGGACCGAGTTTTCACCCCTCCACTTT
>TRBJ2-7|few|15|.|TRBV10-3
CATHPAGDNSYEQYF
TGTGCCACCCACCCGGCGGGGGACAATTCCTACGAGCAGTACTTC
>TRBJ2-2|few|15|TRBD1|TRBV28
CASSPDRMGTGELFF
TGTGCCAGCAGTCCGGACAGGATGGGCACCGGGGAGCTGTTTTTT
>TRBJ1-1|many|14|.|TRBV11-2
CASSSQGTNTEAFF
TGTGCCAGCAGCTCACAGGGCACGAACACTGAAGCTTTCTTT
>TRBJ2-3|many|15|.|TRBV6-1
CASSRHFSSTDTQYF
TGTGCCAGCAGTAGACACTTTTCTAGCACAGATACGCAGTATTTT
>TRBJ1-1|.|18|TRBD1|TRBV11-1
CASSLMDRGRSVNTEAFF
TGTGCCAGCAGCTTAATGGACAGGGGGCGATCGGTGAACACTGAAGCTTTCTTT
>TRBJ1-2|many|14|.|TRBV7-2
CASSLTDTNYGYTF
TGTGCCAGCAGCTTAACAGATACTAACTATGGCTACACCTTC
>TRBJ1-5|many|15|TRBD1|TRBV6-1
CASTDRGLASQPQHF
TGTGCCAGTACGGACAGGGGGCTTGCGAGCCAGCCCCAGCATTTT